Sequencing of this T cell receptor (beta chain) was carried out in a study of blood T cell repertoires in COVID-19. Study background: Specimens from acute and convalescent COVID-19 originated in the United States, Italy and Spain. In each case, the material was cDNA or gDNA derived from T cells, B-cell-depleted T cells, or PBMCs.

The CDR3 consists of 16 residues. Germline V gene data show CDR1 as MGHDK and CDR2 as SYGVNS. Trimming took 3 bases from V and 5 from J; bases not matched to a gene: 3. Original processing notes: How many nucleated cells were present was estimated from reference gene primer amplification. Profiling relied on immunoSEQ multiplex PCR, and the TCRdb table lists in-frame clones only, not all of them. The V and J calls and clone size come from that table; D and trimming were worked out from the DNA. The sample consists of about 60,000 clones, around 88% of them appearing once. The sequencing sample was made of peripheral blood. The receptor's source is a woman of 80 years or more with active COVID-19. This chain joins TRBV25-1 and TRBJ2-5; TRBD2 aligns across 16 bases. The CDR3 DNA sequence: TGTGCCAGCAGTGATGGGACTAGCGGGGGGGTGGAGACCCAGTACTTC. Translation: CASSDGTSGGVETQYF. The full variable domain, in which reference TRBV25-1 and TRBJ2-5 provide the parts outside the CDR3, is EADIYQTPRYLVIGTGKKITLECSQTMGHDKMYWYQQDPGMELHLIHYSYGVNSTEKGDLSSESTVSRIRTEHFPLTLESARPSHTSQYLCASSDGTSGGVETQYFGPGTRLLVL.